This TCR beta chain was sequenced in a study of blood T cell repertoires in COVID-19. Unmatched junction bases numbered 5, after V lost 4 bases and J lost 0 bases. This CDR3 has 16 amino acids. CDR1 is SEHNR, CDR2 FQNEAQ, per germline (reference sequence). This clone came up once. Method: immunoSEQ multiplex PCR; TCRdb's copy keeps in-frame clones and lacks some. The sample has more than 150,000 clones; around four fifths are singletons. The source of this sequence is a man aged 70 or older who had recovered from COVID-19. The chain uses TRBV7-9 and TRBJ2-3; TRBD2 aligns across 9 bases. Specimen: peripheral blood. The CDR3 protein is CASSYPTSGSTDTQYF. The CDR3 coding sequence is TGTGCCAGCAGCTACCCGACTAGCGGTAGCACAGATACGCAGTATTTT.